Below, 27 T cell receptor beta chains from the same sample are listed, as sequenced in a study of CD8+ T cells in alopecia areata. Treatment given: oral pan-JAK inhibitor, 5-10 mg twice daily. Sequencing relied on a cDNA template that was reverse transcribed from extracted RNA. Repertoires were generated with immunoSEQ multiplex PCR, while TCRdb's copy carries only in-frame clones and drops some. Of more than 110,000 clones in the sample, 45% to 60% were seen once. The source material was CD8+ T cells sorted from blood, sampled at week 4, from a patient treated with tofacitinib. The receptors shown here come from a human donor with alopecia areata.

The chain recombines TRBV13 with TRBJ1-3; D is unresolved. With 5 bases removed from V and 1 base from J, the gap between germline ends came to 9 bases. Germline V CDR1 and CDR2: PRHDT, FYEKMQ (reference sequence). The CDR3 runs 14 residues. The CDR3 sequence: CASSPRGSGNTIYF. The CDR3 DNA reads as TGTGCCAGCAGCCCCCGAGGATCTGGAAACACCATATATTTT. Full variable domain (remainder filled in from reference TRBV13 and TRBJ1-3): AAGVIQSPRHLIKEKRETATLKCYPIPRHDTVYWYQQGPGQDPQFLISFYEKMQSDKGSIPDRFSAQQFSDYHSELNMSSLELGDSALYFCASSPRGSGNTIYFGEGSWLTVV.

This clone was seen just once. The CDR3 coding sequence is TGTGCCACCGTAGGGGACCGTTCCAATGAGCAGTTCTTC. Protein product: CATVGDRSNEQFF. This rearrangement joins TRBV6-4 to TRBJ2-1; D could derive from TRBD1 or TRBD2 (5 bases each). In germline, CDR1 is MRHNA, CDR2 SNTAGT. The CDR3 is 13 residues long. V lost 10 bases, J lost 6 bases, and 16 bases lay in between.

The chain joins TRBV10-3 to TRBJ1-1; 8 bases match TRBD1. Looked up from germline, CDR1 is ENHRY and CDR2 is SYGVKD. This CDR3 region has 15 residues. V was clipped by 2 bases and J by 0 bases; unmatched bases: 2. CDR3 DNA sequence: TGTGCCATCAGTGAGAGGACAGGGTTGAACACTGAAGCTTTCTTT. Protein product: CAISERTGLNTEAFF.

This chain joins TRBV6-5 and TRBJ2-7; the D gene is possibly TRBD2 (6 bases). This CDR3 has 13 amino acids. The germline V gene encodes CDR1 MNHEY and CDR2 SVGAGI. V was shortened by 5 bases and J by 4 bases, with 12 bases between the two germline ends. CDR3 amino acids: CASSDGGSYEQYF. DNA of the CDR3: TGTGCCAGCAGTGACGGGGGTAGTTACGAGCAGTACTTC.

This clone was recorded a few times. The J gene is TRBJ1-5, the V gene TRBV4-2, with a tentative D call TRBD1 (5 bases). Germline lookup yields CDR1 LGHNA and CDR2 YNFKEQ. The CDR3 totals 15 residues. Trimming removed 4 bases at V and 2 bases at J, with 12 bases between. DNA of the CDR3: TGTGCCAGCAGCCTCACGGGGGATGGCAATCAGCCCCAGCATTTT. Its protein product is CASSLTGDGNQPQHF.

The chain couples TRBV10-3 to TRBJ2-7; a possible D gene is TRBD2 (5 bases). The CDR3 length is 13 residues. V lost 0 bases and J 6 bases, leaving 9 bases between the germline ends. Germline V gives CDR1 ENHRY, CDR2 SYGVKD. CDR3 sequence (DNA): TGTGCCATCAGTGAGTCGAGCGGTCTCGAGCAGTACTTC. Translating it yields CAISESSGLEQYF.

This clone was counted only a few times. This chain uses TRBV5-1 with TRBJ1-2, with D tentatively TRBD1 (6 bases). Trimming cost V 6 bases and J 4 bases, with 13 bases left between them. CDR1 and CDR2 (germline): SGHRS, YFSETQ. The CDR3 length is 13 residues. The CDR3 nucleotides are TGCGCCAGCACACCCGGGACAACCTATGGCTACACCTTC. Translating it yields CASTPGTTYGYTF. The full variable domain, with the rest looked up from reference TRBV5-1 and TRBJ1-2, is KAGVTQTPRYLIKTRGQQVTLSCSPISGHRSVSWYQQTPGQGLQFLFEYFSETQRNKGNFPGRFSGRQFSNSRSEMNVSTLELGDSALYLCASTPGTTYGYTFGSGTRLTVV.

This sequence joins TRBV19 and TRBJ1-1, with a weak D call TRBD1 (5 bases). V was clipped by 4 bases and J by 5 bases, with 17 bases between them. The CDR3 sequence is 15 residues long. Germline-derived CDR1 and CDR2 are LNHDA and SQIVND (reference sequence). Written as DNA, the CDR3 is TGTGCCAGTAGTAGACTCCGACAGAGTAGGACTGAAGCTTTCTTT. It translates to CASSRLRQSRTEAFF.

This clone was picked up a small number of times. This chain links TRBV7-9 with TRBJ2-5; the D is unclear. Germline lookup yields CDR1 SEHNR and CDR2 FQNEAQ (reference sequence). The CDR3 sequence is 12 residues long. With 7 bases removed from V and 0 bases from J, the gap between germline ends came to 6 bases. CDR3 amino acids: CASTLYQETQYF. The CDR3 bases are TGTGCCAGCACCCTGTACCAAGAGACCCAGTACTTC.

There are many counts of this clone. The V gene is TRBV27, the J gene TRBJ1-5, with a weak D call TRBD1 (5 bases). Germline assignment: CDR1 MNHEY and CDR2 SMNVEV (reference sequence). The CDR3 loop spans 15 amino acids. Trimming removed 6 bases from V and 0 bases from J, with 12 bases in between. CDR3 DNA sequence: TGTGCCAGCAGAAGTGTTGGGGGTAGCAATCAGCCCCAGCATTTT. Residues: CASRSVGGSNQPQHF.

The CDR3 nucleotides are TGCAGCGTTGAAGATCCGTCAGACTACGAGCAGTACTTC. Translating gives CSVEDPSDYEQYF. This chain uses TRBV29-1 with TRBJ2-5, with unresolved D. The last part of the DNA fits TRBJ2-7 better; the J call may be wrong. The germline V gene encodes CDR1 SQVTM and CDR2 ANQGSEA. The CDR3 is 13 amino acids.

V is TRBV13 and J is TRBJ2-4, with 11 positions matching TRBD2. The CDR3 totals 17 residues. Germline loops: CDR1 PRHDT, CDR2 FYEKMQ (reference sequence). Trimming removed 5 bases from V and 10 bases from J; junction bases left unmatched: 16. Here the CDR3 reads CASSHLAGGLKGPIQYF. DNA of the CDR3: TGTGCCAGCAGCCATCTAGCGGGGGGCCTAAAGGGACCGATTCAGTACTTC.

This clone came up many times. The CDR3 spells CASSPSRAGVNTGELFF. Here the CDR3 DNA reads TGTGCCAGCAGCCCCTCGCGTGCGGGGGTCAACACCGGGGAGCTGTTTTTT. This chain links TRBV7-3 with TRBJ2-2; TRBD2 aligns across 7 bases. From germline, CDR1 is SGHTA and CDR2 FQGTGA. The CDR3 sequence is 17 residues long. V dropped 5 bases and J dropped 2; count of bases not matched to a gene: 11.

A single count supports this clone. The CDR3 bases are TGCGCCAGCAGTAGCGGCTTTGGAATTGAAGCTTTCTTT. Its translation: CASSSGFGIEAFF. The chain uses TRBV5-1 and TRBJ1-1; D remains unclear. V gave up 5 bases and J gave up 7 bases, with 15 bases separating them. Looked up from germline, CDR1 is SGHRS and CDR2 is YFSETQ. This CDR3 region has 13 residues.

The chain employs TRBV6-6 and TRBJ2-7; no firm D call. The germline gives CDR1 MNHNY, CDR2 SVGAGI (reference sequence). The CDR3 has 14 amino acids. V was shortened by 8 bases and J by 2 bases, with 16 bases between the two germline ends. In DNA form, the CDR3 reads TGTGCCAGCGCAATGGGCCGAGGAGCCTACGAGCAGTACTTC. Its protein product is CASAMGRGAYEQYF.

This chain connects TRBV12-5 to TRBJ1-1; no clear D gene. The germline V gene has CDR1 LGHNT and CDR2 FRNRAP. Trimming left V 6 bases short and J 6 bases short, with 11 bases between. The CDR3 contains 12 residues. In DNA form, the CDR3 reads TGTGCTAGTGGCCTAACTCTGTCTGAAGCTTTCTTT. It specifies CASGLTLSEAFF.

This clone was seen ten or more times. The genes are TRBV11-2 and TRBJ2-7; D possibly uses TRBD1 or TRBD2 (5 bases each). The CDR3 has 13 residues. Trimming took off 5 bases at V and 5 bases at J, with 13 bases between the two ends. CDR1 and CDR2 from the germline V gene are SGHAT and FQNNGV. This CDR3 reads CASSPGTRHEQYF. For the CDR3, the DNA is TGTGCCAGCAGCCCCGGGACCCGCCACGAGCAGTACTTC.

This chain uses TRBV29-1 with TRBJ2-7; 8 bases align to TRBD2. V was clipped by 3 bases and J by 4 bases; unmatched bases: 11. CDR3 length: 15 residues. Germline-derived CDR1 and CDR2 are SQVTM and ANQGSEA. This chain's CDR3 is CSVDGTERGRYEQYF. CDR3 nucleotide sequence: TGCAGCGTTGATGGGACCGAGCGGGGGAGGTACGAGCAGTACTTC.

The chain has TRBV9 and TRBJ1-1; no clear D gene. Germline lookup yields CDR1 SGDLS and CDR2 YYNGEE. V lost 3 bases to trimming and J lost 7 bases, with 13 bases between them. The CDR3 is 13 residues long. The CDR3 protein is CASSGEGGHEAFF. The CDR3 region has the DNA TGTGCCAGCAGCGGCGAAGGAGGGCATGAAGCTTTCTTT.

This clone was picked up a small number of times. CDR3 nucleotides: TGTGCCAGCATACCAGAGACAGGAAGCACAGATACGCAGTATTTT. As protein: CASIPETGSTDTQYF. The rearrangement links TRBV5-4 to TRBJ2-3; weak D call: TRBD1 (6 bases). V was clipped by 6 bases and J by 0 bases, with 14 bases between them. The CDR3 runs 15 residues. Germline loops: CDR1 SGHNT, CDR2 YYREEE (reference sequence).

This clone has more than one count but fewer than ten. The rearrangement joins TRBV29-1 to TRBJ1-1; no firm D call. CDR3 length: 14 residues. Germline-derived CDR1 and CDR2 are SQVTM and ANQGSEA. Deletions cut 1 base from V and 3 bases from J, with 12 bases between. The CDR3 nucleotides read TGCAGCGTTGAAGTACGGACCTGGGACACTGAAGCTTTCTTT. Its translation: CSVEVRTWDTEAFF.

This chain connects TRBV9 to TRBJ1-2, with no clear D. This CDR3 spans 13 amino acids. Germline V lookup: CDR1 SGDLS, CDR2 YYNGEE. The V gene lost 3 bases and the J gene lost 2 bases, with 8 bases spanning the gap. As DNA, the CDR3 is TGTGCCAGCAGCGGACTGGGGAACTATGGCTACACCTTC. Protein product: CASSGLGNYGYTF.

The chain couples TRBV27 to TRBJ1-5; tentative D call: TRBD1 (5 bases). V was cut by 0 bases and J by 2 bases, with 11 bases left in between. CDR3 length equals 16 residues. Per the germline V gene, CDR1 is MNHEY and CDR2 is SMNVEV (reference sequence). CDR3 in amino acids: CASSLSRGAGNQPQHF. CDR3 nucleotide sequence: TGTGCCAGCAGTTTATCAAGGGGCGCGGGCAATCAGCCCCAGCATTTT.

The V gene is TRBV9, the J gene TRBJ2-2, with D maybe TRBD2 (6 bases). Germline V gene sequence: CDR1 SGDLS, CDR2 YYNGEE. Between the trimmed V and J ends, which lost 0 bases and 1 base, there was a span of 7 bases. This CDR3 has 15 amino acids. For the CDR3, the DNA is TGTGCCAGCAGCGTAGTTAGCGGGAACACCGGGGAGCTGTTTTTT. Amino acids: CASSVVSGNTGELFF.

V and J are TRBV11-2 and TRBJ2-7; 8 bases fit TRBD1. Germline loops: CDR1 SGHAT, CDR2 FQNNGV. Trimming at V came to 1 base and at J to 1 base, leaving 6 bases not matched to a gene. The CDR3 extends over 16 amino acids. CDR3: CASSLGPDRGSYEQYF. Written as DNA, the CDR3 is TGTGCCAGCAGCTTAGGCCCCGACAGGGGTTCCTACGAGCAGTACTTC.

The chain uses TRBV9 and TRBJ2-7; 9 bases are shared with TRBD1. The V gene end was trimmed by 3 bases and the J gene end by 6 bases; junction bases not matched to a gene: 10. The V gene's germline CDR1 is SGDLS and CDR2 YYNGEE. The CDR3 contains 15 residues. The CDR3 DNA reads TGTGCCAGCAGCGCGCCGGGACAGGGAGCCCGCGAGCAGTACTTC. Its protein is CASSAPGQGAREQYF.

The CDR3: CASSVEGSGYYGYTF. In nucleotides, the CDR3 is TGTGCCAGCAGCGTAGAGGGCAGCGGTTACTATGGCTACACCTTC. The rearrangement joins TRBV9 to TRBJ1-2; D gene unclear. V dropped 0 bases and J dropped 3 bases, with 12 bases sitting between them. Looked up from germline, CDR1 is SGDLS and CDR2 is YYNGEE. There are 15 residues in the CDR3.